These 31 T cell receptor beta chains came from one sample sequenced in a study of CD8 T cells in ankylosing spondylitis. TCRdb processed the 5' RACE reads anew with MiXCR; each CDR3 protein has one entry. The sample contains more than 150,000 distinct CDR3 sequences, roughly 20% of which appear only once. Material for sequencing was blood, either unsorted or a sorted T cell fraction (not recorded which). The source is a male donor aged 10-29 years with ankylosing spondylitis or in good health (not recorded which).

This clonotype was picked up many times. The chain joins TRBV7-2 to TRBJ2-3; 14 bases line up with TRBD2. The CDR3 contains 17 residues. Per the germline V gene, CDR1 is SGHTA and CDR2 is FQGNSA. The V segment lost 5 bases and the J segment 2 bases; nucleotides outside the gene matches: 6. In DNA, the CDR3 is TGTGCCAGCAGCCTAAGACTAGCGGGAGGGCCCACAGATACGCAGTATTTT. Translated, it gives CASSLRLAGGPTDTQYF. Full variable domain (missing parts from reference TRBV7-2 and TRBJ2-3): GAGVSQSPSNKVTEKGKDVELRCDPISGHTALYWYRQSLGQGLEFLIYFQGNSAPDKSGLPSDRFSAERTGGSVSTLTIQRTQQEDSAVYLCASSLRLAGGPTDTQYFGPGTRLTVL.

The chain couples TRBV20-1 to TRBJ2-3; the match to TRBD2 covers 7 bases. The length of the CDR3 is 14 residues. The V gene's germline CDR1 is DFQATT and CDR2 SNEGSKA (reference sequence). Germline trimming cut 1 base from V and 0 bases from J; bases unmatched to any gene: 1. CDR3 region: CSARVLASTDTQYF. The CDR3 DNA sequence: TGCAGTGCTAGAGTACTAGCGAGCACAGATACGCAGTATTTT.

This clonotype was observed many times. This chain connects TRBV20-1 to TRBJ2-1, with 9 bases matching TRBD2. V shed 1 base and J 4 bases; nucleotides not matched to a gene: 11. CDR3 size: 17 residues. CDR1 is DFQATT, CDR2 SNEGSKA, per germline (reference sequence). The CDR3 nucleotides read TGCAGTGCTAGAGCATACCCGGCTAGCGGGACTTACAATGAGCAGTTCTTC. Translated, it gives CSARAYPASGTYNEQFF.

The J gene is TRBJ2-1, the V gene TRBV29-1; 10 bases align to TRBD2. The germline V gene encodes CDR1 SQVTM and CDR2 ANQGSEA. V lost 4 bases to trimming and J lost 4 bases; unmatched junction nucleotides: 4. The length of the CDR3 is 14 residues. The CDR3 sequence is CSVATSGVYNEQFF. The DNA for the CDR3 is TGCAGCGTTGCAACTAGCGGGGTATACAATGAGCAGTTCTTC.

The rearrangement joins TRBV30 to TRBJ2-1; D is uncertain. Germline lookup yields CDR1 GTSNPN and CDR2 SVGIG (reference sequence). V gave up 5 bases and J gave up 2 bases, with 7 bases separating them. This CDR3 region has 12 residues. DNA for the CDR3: TGTGCCTGGTATAGGCCCTACAATGAGCAGTTCTTC. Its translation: CAWYRPYNEQFF.

CDR3 DNA: TGTGCCAGCAGTTTAGGACTAGCGGACTTGGATACGCAGTATTTT. It yields the protein CASSLGLADLDTQYF. This chain uses TRBV27 with TRBJ2-3, with 10 bases matching TRBD2. V lost 2 bases to trimming and J lost 6 bases; unmatched junction nucleotides: 5. The CDR3 has 15 residues. CDR1 is MNHEY, CDR2 SMNVEV, per germline (reference sequence).

CDR3 nucleotide sequence: TGTGCCAGCAGCTTAGCGGGTCTTAGCTCCTACAATGAGCAGTTCTTC. It encodes CASSLAGLSSYNEQFF. The V and J genes are TRBV7-9 and TRBJ2-1; the D is unclear. Trimming cost V 0 bases and J 0 bases, with 9 bases left between them. This CDR3 comprises 16 residues. Germline CDR1 and CDR2: SEHNR and FQNEAQ (reference sequence).

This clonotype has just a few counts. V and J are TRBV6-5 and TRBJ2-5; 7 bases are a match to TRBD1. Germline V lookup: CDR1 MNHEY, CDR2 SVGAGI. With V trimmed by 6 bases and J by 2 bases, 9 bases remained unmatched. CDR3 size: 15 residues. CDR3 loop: CASRTGQRKQETQYF. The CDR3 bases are TGTGCCAGCAGAACGGGACAGCGAAAACAAGAGACCCAGTACTTC.

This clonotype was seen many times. The CDR3 loop is CASSLVPSDTDTQYF. DNA for the CDR3: TGTGCCAGCAGCTTAGTACCTAGCGACACAGATACGCAGTATTTT. The genes are TRBV7-2 and TRBJ2-3, with a tentative D call TRBD2 (6 bases). The germline V gene encodes CDR1 SGHTA and CDR2 FQGNSA. The CDR3 runs 15 residues. Trimming pared 1 base from V and 2 bases from J, leaving 10 bases between.

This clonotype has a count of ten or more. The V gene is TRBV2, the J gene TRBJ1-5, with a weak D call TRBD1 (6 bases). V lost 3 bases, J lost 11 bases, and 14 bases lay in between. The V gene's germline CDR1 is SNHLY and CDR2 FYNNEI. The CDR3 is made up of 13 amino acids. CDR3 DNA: TGTGCCAGCAGTGATCAGGGGCGCAGGGCCCAGCATTTT. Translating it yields CASSDQGRRAQHF.

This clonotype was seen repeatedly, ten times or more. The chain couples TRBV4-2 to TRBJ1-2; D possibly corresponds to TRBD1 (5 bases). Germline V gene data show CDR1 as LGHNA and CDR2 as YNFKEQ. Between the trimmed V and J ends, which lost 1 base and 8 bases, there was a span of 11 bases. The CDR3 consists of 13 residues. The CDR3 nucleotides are TGTGCCAGCAGCCAAGGGGGCCAGGACGGCTACACCTTC. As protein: CASSQGGQDGYTF.

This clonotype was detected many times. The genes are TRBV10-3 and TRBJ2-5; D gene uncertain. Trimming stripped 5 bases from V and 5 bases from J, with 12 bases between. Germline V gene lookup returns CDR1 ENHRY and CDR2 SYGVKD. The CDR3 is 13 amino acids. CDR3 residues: CAISQKRGETQYF. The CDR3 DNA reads TGTGCCATCAGTCAGAAACGTGGGGAGACCCAGTACTTC.

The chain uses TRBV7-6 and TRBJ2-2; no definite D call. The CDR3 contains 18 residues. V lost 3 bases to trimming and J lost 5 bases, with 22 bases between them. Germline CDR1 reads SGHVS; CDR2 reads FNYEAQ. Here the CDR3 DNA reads TGTGCCAGCAGCTTCGACACCTTAAGGAAGTTTCAAACCGGGGAGCTGTTTTTT. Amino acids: CASSFDTLRKFQTGELFF.

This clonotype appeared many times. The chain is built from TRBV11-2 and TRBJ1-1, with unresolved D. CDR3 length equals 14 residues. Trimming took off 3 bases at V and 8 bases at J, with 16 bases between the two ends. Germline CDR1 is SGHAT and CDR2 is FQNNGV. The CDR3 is CASSFGGLRGEAFF. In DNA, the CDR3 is TGTGCCAGCAGCTTCGGTGGACTACGAGGAGAAGCTTTCTTT.

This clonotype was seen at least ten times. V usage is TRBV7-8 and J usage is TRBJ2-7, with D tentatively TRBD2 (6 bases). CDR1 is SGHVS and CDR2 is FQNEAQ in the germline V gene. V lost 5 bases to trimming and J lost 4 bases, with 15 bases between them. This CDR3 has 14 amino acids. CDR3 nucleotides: TGTGCCAGCAGCCAACTAGCAGACCCTTACGAGCAGTACTTC. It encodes CASSQLADPYEQYF.

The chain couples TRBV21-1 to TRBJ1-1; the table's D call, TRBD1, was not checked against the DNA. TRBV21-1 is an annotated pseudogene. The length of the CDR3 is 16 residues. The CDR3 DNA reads TGTGCCAGCAGCAAAAAGGGGGACAGGGGCAGCACTGAAGCTTTCTTT. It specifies CASSKKGDRGSTEAFF.

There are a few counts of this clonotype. Here the CDR3 DNA reads TGTGCCAGCAGTCTCGGGGAAGGGAGCACTGAAGCTTTCTTT. Translated: CASSLGEGSTEAFF. V is TRBV3-1 and J is TRBJ1-1; D gene uncertain. The germline V and J ends were trimmed by 6 bases and 4 bases, with 15 bases remaining between them. Germline assignment: CDR1 LGHDT and CDR2 YNNKEL (reference sequence). The CDR3 loop spans 14 amino acids. The variable domain in full, with the rest retrieved from reference TRBV3-1 and TRBJ1-1, is DTAVSQTPKYLVTQMGNDKSIKCEQNLGHDTMYWYKQDSKKFLKIMFSYNNKELIINETVPNRFSPKSPDKAHLNLHINSLELGDSAVYFCASSLGEGSTEAFFGQGTRLTVV.

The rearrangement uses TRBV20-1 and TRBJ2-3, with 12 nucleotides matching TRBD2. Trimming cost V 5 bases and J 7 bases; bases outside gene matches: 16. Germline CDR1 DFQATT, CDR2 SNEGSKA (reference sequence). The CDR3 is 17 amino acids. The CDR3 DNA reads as TGCAGTGCTCAACGACTAGCGGGAGAAGGTGGGCGATATACGCAGTATTTT. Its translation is CSAQRLAGEGGRYTQYF.

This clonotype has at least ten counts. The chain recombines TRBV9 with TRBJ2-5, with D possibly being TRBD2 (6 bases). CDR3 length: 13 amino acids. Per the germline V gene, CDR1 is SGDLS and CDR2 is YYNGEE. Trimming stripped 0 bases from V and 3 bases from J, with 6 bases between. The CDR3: CASSVGGEETQYF. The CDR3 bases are TGTGCCAGCAGCGTAGGGGGGGAAGAGACCCAGTACTTC.

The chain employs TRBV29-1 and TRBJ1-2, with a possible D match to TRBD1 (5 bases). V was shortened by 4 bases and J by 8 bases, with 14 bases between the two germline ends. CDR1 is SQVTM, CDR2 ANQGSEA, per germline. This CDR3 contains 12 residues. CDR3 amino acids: CSVVGDSQGYTF. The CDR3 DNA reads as TGCAGCGTTGTGGGGGATTCGCAAGGCTACACCTTC.

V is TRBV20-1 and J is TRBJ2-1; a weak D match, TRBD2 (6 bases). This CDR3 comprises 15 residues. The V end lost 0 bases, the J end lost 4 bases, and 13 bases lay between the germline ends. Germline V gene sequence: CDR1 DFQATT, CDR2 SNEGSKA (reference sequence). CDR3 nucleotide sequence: TGCAGTGCTAGAGATTCGAGCGGGCTATACAATGAGCAGTTCTTC. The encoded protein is CSARDSSGLYNEQFF.

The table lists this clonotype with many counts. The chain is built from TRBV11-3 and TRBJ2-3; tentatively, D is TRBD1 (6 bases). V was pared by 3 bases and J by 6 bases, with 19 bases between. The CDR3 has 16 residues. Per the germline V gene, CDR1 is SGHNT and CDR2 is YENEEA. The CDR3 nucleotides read TGTGCCAGCAGCTTTCGGGCGTCAGGGGTAGCCGATACGCAGTATTTT. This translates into CASSFRASGVADTQYF. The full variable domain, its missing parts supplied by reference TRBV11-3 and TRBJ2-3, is EAGVVQSPRYKIIEKKQPVAFWCNPISGHNTLYWYLQNLGQGPELLIRYENEEAVDDSQLPKDRFSAERLKGVDSTLKIQPAELGDSAVYLCASSFRASGVADTQYFGPGTRLTVL.

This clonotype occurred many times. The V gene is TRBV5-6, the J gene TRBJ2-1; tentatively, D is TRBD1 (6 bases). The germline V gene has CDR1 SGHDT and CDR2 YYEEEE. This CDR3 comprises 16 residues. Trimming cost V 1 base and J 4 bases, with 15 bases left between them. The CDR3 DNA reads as TGTGCCAGCAGCTTGCCGGACAGAAATTCATACAATGAGCAGTTCTTC. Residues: CASSLPDRNSYNEQFF.

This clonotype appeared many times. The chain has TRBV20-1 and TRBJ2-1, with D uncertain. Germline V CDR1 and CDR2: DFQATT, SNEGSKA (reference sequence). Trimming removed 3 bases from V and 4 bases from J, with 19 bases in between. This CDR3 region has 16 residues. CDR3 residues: CSASGRSTLIYNEQFF. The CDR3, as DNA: TGCAGTGCTAGTGGCCGGTCGACGTTAATTTACAATGAGCAGTTCTTC.

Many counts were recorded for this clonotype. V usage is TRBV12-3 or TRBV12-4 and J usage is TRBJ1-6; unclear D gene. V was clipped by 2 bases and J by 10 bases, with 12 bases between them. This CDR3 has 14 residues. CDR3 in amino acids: CASSLIRGTSPLHF. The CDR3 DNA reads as TGTGCCAGCAGTTTAATCCGGGGTACGTCACCCCTCCACTTT.

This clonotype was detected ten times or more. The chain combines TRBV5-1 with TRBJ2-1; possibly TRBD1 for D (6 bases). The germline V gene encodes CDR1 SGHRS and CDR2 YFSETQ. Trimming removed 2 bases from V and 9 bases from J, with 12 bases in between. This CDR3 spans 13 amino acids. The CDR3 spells CASSLTGSPEQFF. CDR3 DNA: TGCGCCAGCAGCTTAACAGGGTCTCCTGAGCAGTTCTTC.

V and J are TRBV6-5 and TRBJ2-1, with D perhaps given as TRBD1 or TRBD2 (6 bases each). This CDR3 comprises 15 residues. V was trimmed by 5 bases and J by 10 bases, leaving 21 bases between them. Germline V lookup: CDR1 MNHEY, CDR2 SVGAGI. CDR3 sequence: CASSTRWFGGQEQFF. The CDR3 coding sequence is TGTGCCAGCAGTACTCGTTGGTTCGGGGGCCAAGAGCAGTTCTTC.

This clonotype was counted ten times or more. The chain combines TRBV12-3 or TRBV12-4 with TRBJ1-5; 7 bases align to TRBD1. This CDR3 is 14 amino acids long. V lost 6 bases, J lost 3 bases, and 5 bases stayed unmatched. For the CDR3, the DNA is TGTGCCAGCAGGTCGGGACAGAACAATCAGCCCCAGCATTTT. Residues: CASRSGQNNQPQHF.

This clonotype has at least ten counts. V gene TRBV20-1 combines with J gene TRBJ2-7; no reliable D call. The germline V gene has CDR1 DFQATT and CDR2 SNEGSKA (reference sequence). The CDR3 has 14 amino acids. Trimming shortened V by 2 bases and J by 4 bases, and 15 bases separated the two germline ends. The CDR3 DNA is TGCAGTGCTAGACCCTCGACTGGGTTTTACGAGCAGTACTTC. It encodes CSARPSTGFYEQYF.

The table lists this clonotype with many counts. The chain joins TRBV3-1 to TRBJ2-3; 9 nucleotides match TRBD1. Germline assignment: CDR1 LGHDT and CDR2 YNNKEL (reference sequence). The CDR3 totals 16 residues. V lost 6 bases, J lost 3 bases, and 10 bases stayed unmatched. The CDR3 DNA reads TGTGCCAGCAGACGAACCCTGACAGGGGGGACAGATACGCAGTATTTT. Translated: CASRRTLTGGTDTQYF.

CDR3 region: CSVAPGQIGETQYF. As DNA, the CDR3 is TGCAGCGTTGCCCCGGGACAGATAGGAGAGACCCAGTACTTC. This chain uses TRBV29-1 with TRBJ2-5, with 7 bases matching TRBD1. The CDR3 totals 14 residues. CDR1 is SQVTM, CDR2 ANQGSEA, per germline. V dropped 4 bases and J dropped 4; count of bases not matched to a gene: 9.